This TCR beta chain was documented in a study of spatial heterogeneity in lung cancer. Germline V gene lookup returns CDR1 LNHDA and CDR2 SQIVND (reference sequence). The CDR3 loop spans 15 amino acids. Losses at the gene ends were 6 bases for V and 6 bases for J; bases not matched to a gene: 8. This clonotype is categorized as medium-sized. Time point defined: blood at routine non-recurrence follow-up after resection. Individual TCR cDNA molecules each bore their own unique molecular identifier. TCRdb analysed the 5' RACE reads with MiXCR anew, one entry per CDR3 protein. The sample carries roughly 17,000 distinct CDR3 sequences, 8% to 10% recorded once.

This clonotype was obtained from a female donor with early-stage non-small cell lung cancer. The chain joins TRBV19 to TRBJ2-5, with 12 bases fitting TRBD1. The sample consisted of PBMCs, taken at follow-up. CDR3 coding DNA: TGTGCCAGTAGACCCGGGACAGGGGGCTCGAAGACCCAGTACTTC. Translating gives CASRPGTGGSKTQYF. The variable domain in full, with the rest retrieved from reference TRBV19 and TRBJ2-5, is DGGITQSPKYLFRKEGQNVTLSCEQNLNHDAMYWYRQDPGQGLRLIYYSQIVNDFQKGDIAEGYSVSREKKESFPLTVTSAQKNPTAFYLCASRPGTGGSKTQYFGPGTRLLVL.